This T cell receptor beta chain was obtained from a study of identical twins. One entry per CDR3 protein, called by TCRdb with MiXCR from the 5' RACE reads. The sample includes under 900,000 distinct CDR3 sequences, 15% to 20% of them seen just once. General study findings and limits: Beta out-of-frame sequences showed weaker excess sharing between twins. Fewer insertions were carried by abundant cord blood beta clonotypes, but none was seen in memory repertoires.

Looked up from germline, CDR1 is SQVTM and CDR2 is ANQGSEA. This CDR3 is built from 12 residues. V dropped 5 bases and J dropped 6 bases, with 11 bases sitting between them. To note about this clonotype: Its cognate antigen is unknown.

Separately, the same data were catalogued under a study of T cells expressing NK-cell markers. From that report: In several experiments, an anti-gamma-delta TCR antibody restricted sorting to alpha-beta TCR T cells. The leading position in the CD3+CD56-NKG2C+ fraction of several donors also went to these clonotypes.

Sequencing input: PBMCs. This sequence originates from a woman aged 18-29 years in good health. The V and J genes are TRBV29-1 and TRBJ2-1; weak D call: TRBD2 (5 bases). The CDR3 region has the DNA TGCAGCGTTACGAGGGCTAGCAATGAGCAGTTCTTC. Residues: CSVTRASNEQFF.